This entry describes one T cell receptor beta chain. Its antigen is undetermined. TCRdb used MiXCR to reprocess the 5' RACE reads, holding one entry per CDR3 protein. Of about 520,000 distinct CDR3 sequences listed, less than 25% are singletons. These data are taken from a study of identical twins. Findings of the study overall: Conclusions rested on cross-sectional statistics rather than following the same donors. Shared out-of-frame alpha sequences (those common to twins) showed excess low generation probability.

CDR3 length equals 13 residues. Trimming removed 1 base from V and 10 bases from J, with 11 bases in between. Germline loops: CDR1 MGHRA, CDR2 YSYEKL. This same sample was also part of a study on T cells expressing NK-cell markers. Per that study: From sorted CD3+CD56+NKG2C+, CD3+CD56+NKG2C- and CD3+CD56-NKG2C+ T cells came the TCR beta repertoires. It is unclear if expanded NKG2C-expressing clones target HCMV antigens.

The TCR comes from a woman between 18 and 29 years old in good health. The material sequenced was CD4+ T cells sorted from blood. This chain links TRBV4-1 with TRBJ2-1; D is unresolved. The chain's CDR3 is CASSQVPATEQFF. The CDR3 nucleotides read TGCGCCAGCAGCCAAGTCCCGGCTACGGAGCAGTTCTTC.